This T cell receptor beta chain was documented in a study of Ad26.COV2.S vaccination and SARS-CoV-2 variants. Study-level information: Within the COV1001 Ad26.COV2.S trial arm, the donor was enrolled. In the study, Ad26.COV2.S was injected intramuscularly once, or twice 56 days apart. Study-wide findings and caveats: People who got the vaccine had more spike-specific TCR breadth than people who got placebo.

As regards this clone: Its matching antigen is unknown.

Treatment defined: 15 to 20 received Ad26.COV2.S at low or high dose, single or two shots; 5 received placebo; per-sample allocation not given. Sampling happened 63 days after the first vaccine or placebo injection. The administered vaccine (an Ad26 vector) expressed Wuhan-strain SARS-CoV-2 spike. The protocol was immunoSEQ multiplex PCR, while the TCRdb copy is restricted to in-frame clones and leaves out a portion. The sample holds some 520,000 clones, about 83% seen once. Material: peripheral blood, obtained in a trial of Ad26.COV2.S vaccine versus placebo. The sequence derives from a person aged 18-60 years who received the Ad26.COV2.S COVID-19 vaccine or a placebo.

In DNA form, the CDR3 reads TGTGCCAGCAGTCGACTAGCGGACGCCTACGAGCAGTACTTC. Encoded protein: CASSRLADAYEQYF. This chain joins TRBV6-2 or TRBV6-3 and TRBJ2-7; the match to TRBD2 covers 9 bases. V shed 5 bases and J 2 bases; nucleotides not matched to a gene: 4. Germline V gives CDR1 MNHEY, CDR2 SVGEGT. This CDR3 contains 14 residues.